The clone carrying this TCR gamma chain is medium-sized within its sample. The sample contains more than one DNA sequence encoding this CDR3. The data were taken from a study of gamma-delta T cells after stem cell transplantation. TCRdb re-called clones from the RT-PCR reads using CATT. The profile shows some 4,400 gamma-chain clones, around 21% of them singletons. J was trimmed by 9 bases and V by 4 bases; bases with no gene match: 9. Germline CDR1 is GITISATS and CDR2 is ISYDGTV (reference sequence). This CDR3 spans 16 amino acids. The sample consisted of gamma-delta T cells. The sequence was obtained from a human donor. It is not recorded whose cells these are; they may come from a transplant donor. This chain links TRGV9 with TRGJP. This CDR3 is CALWDLAGLGKKIKVF. CDR3 nucleotides: TGTGCCTTGTGGGACCTCGCGGGGTTGGGCAAAAAAATCAAGGTATTT.